This T cell receptor beta chain was captured in a study of shared clonotypes between healthy human individuals. Into CD45RA+ naive and CD45RA-negative memory subsets, the CD4+ cells were split. Profiling relied on immunoSEQ multiplex PCR, and the TCRdb table lists in-frame clones only, not all of them. Found here are roughly 2 million clones, 95% of them singletons; the top ten hold 0.13%. CDR1 and CDR2 from the germline V gene are MNHNY and SVGAGI (reference sequence). This CDR3 comprises 14 residues. Deletions cut 4 bases from V and 3 bases from J, with 10 bases between. The specimen was naive CD4+ T cells sorted from blood. Regarding subset: CD45RA+ positively selected. The TCR sequence derives from a man aged 18-30 years in good health. The genes are TRBV6-6 and TRBJ1-5; D is unresolved. CDR3 sequence reads: CASSFGEVNQPQHF. The CDR3 DNA sequence: TGTGCCAGCAGTTTCGGGGAAGTCAATCAGCCCCAGCATTTT.